One sample yielded the 26 T cell receptor beta chains listed below, sequenced in a study of cytotoxic CD8 clonotypes in ibrutinib-treated CLL. Clones were read by immunoSEQ multiplex PCR, and TCRdb kept only the in-frame ones, dropping some. Of fewer than 7,000 clones in the sample, about three quarters were seen once. The sample here was PBMCs, taken before ibrutinib treatment. These receptors originate from a human donor with chronic lymphocytic leukemia.

This clone was detected a few times. The chain links TRBV19 to TRBJ2-5; D ambiguous. Trimming took 0 bases from V and 4 from J, leaving 21 bases between them. This CDR3 region has 18 residues. Germline CDR1 and CDR2: LNHDA and SQIVND (reference sequence). The CDR3 DNA reads as TGTGCCAGTAGTATAGAGGGAACCACCTGGCGAGAATCAGAGACCCAGTACTTC. Translation: CASSIEGTTWRESETQYF.

This clone was observed a few times. This rearrangement joins TRBV5-1 to TRBJ1-3; possible D gene TRBD1, 6 bases. Germline V gene lookup returns CDR1 SGHRS and CDR2 YFSETQ. The germline V and J ends were trimmed by 4 bases and 0 bases, with 14 bases remaining between them. The CDR3 is made up of 16 amino acids. CDR3 nucleotide sequence: TGCGCCAGCAGCCCAGATGGACAGTCCTCTGGAAACACCATATATTTT. Its translation is CASSPDGQSSGNTIYF. The full variable domain, rest sourced from reference TRBV5-1 and TRBJ1-3, is KAGVTQTPRYLIKTRGQQVTLSCSPISGHRSVSWYQQTPGQGLQFLFEYFSETQRNKGNFPGRFSGRQFSNSRSEMNVSTLELGDSALYLCASSPDGQSSGNTIYFGEGSWLTVV.

This chain links TRBV27 with TRBJ1-2; D gene unclear. Per germline, CDR1 MNHEY and CDR2 SMNVEV (reference sequence). The CDR3 has 12 residues. Trimming took 2 bases from V and 8 from J, leaving 9 bases between them. DNA for the CDR3: TGTGCCAGCAGTTTAGCAGGCACGGGCTACACCTTC. This encodes CASSLAGTGYTF.

The V call is TRBV7-8, the J call TRBJ2-7; 10 bases map to TRBD2. This CDR3 has 14 residues. Germline loops: CDR1 SGHVS, CDR2 FQNEAQ. V lost 5 bases and J lost 6; bases outside the gene matches: 7. The CDR3 loop is CASSPLAGVGEQYF. CDR3 coding DNA: TGTGCCAGCAGCCCTCTAGCGGGGGTTGGCGAGCAGTACTTC. The complete variable domain, with remaining parts taken from reference TRBV7-8 and TRBJ2-7, reads GAGVSQSPRYKVAKRGQDVALRCDPISGHVSLFWYQQALGQGPEFLTYFQNEAQLDKSGLPSDRFFAERPEGSVSTLKIQRTQQEDSAVYLCASSPLAGVGEQYFGPGTRLTVT.

Only a few counts were recorded for this clone. The V and J genes are TRBV19 and TRBJ2-5; D tentatively reads TRBD1 or TRBD2 (5 bases each). The CDR3 has 13 amino acids. V lost 4 bases, J lost 5 bases, and 11 bases lay in between. Germline V gene data show CDR1 as LNHDA and CDR2 as SQIVND (reference sequence). The CDR3 sequence is CASSRDPRETQYF. DNA for the CDR3: TGTGCCAGTAGTAGGGACCCACGGGAGACCCAGTACTTC.

This rearrangement joins TRBV11-2 to TRBJ1-2; the D gene is possibly TRBD1 (5 bases). The CDR3 runs to 15 residues. Germline CDR1 is SGHAT and CDR2 is FQNNGV. The V and J ends lost 0 bases and 4 bases respectively, with 12 bases between them. The CDR3, as DNA: TGTGCCAGCAGCTTAGATCAGACAGCACCCTATGGCTACACCTTC. Translating it yields CASSLDQTAPYGYTF. Full variable domain (missing parts from reference TRBV11-2 and TRBJ1-2): EAGVAQSPRYKIIEKRQSVAFWCNPISGHATLYWYQQILGQGPKLLIQFQNNGVVDDSQLPKDRFSAERLKGVDSTLKIQPAKLEDSAVYLCASSLDQTAPYGYTFGSGTRLTVV.

The chain has TRBV10-3 and TRBJ2-1, with D unclear. Trimming shortened V by 11 bases and J by 1 base, and 12 bases separated the two germline ends. This CDR3 spans 13 amino acids. Germline CDR1 and CDR2: ENHRY and SYGVKD. CDR3 in amino acids: CAASLSSYNEQFF. The CDR3 coding sequence is TGTGCCGCCTCTCTTTCGTCCTACAATGAGCAGTTCTTC.

V is TRBV7-9 and J is TRBJ2-2; 7 bases agree with TRBD1. The CDR3 extends over 15 amino acids. Germline CDR1 is SEHNR and CDR2 is FQNEAQ (reference sequence). V lost 0 bases, J lost 4 bases, and 2 bases stayed unmatched. CDR3 sequence reads: CASSLAAGGTGELFF. The DNA for the CDR3 is TGTGCCAGCAGCTTAGCCGCAGGGGGCACCGGGGAGCTGTTTTTT.

This chain joins TRBV4-2 and TRBJ2-7, with D possibly TRBD1 on 7 matching bases. The CDR3 runs to 13 residues. Germline CDR1 and CDR2: LGHNA and YNFKEQ. Trimming cost V 4 bases and J 7 bases, with 14 bases left between them. CDR3 nucleotides: TGTGCCAGCAGCCGTGGAGGGGGCGAGGAGCAGTACTTC. The encoded protein is CASSRGGGEEQYF.

The chain uses TRBV7-9 and TRBJ2-3, with TRBD2 identical over 11 bases. Trimming took 5 bases from V and 3 from J; bases not matched to a gene: 10. The CDR3 covers 17 residues. CDR1 is SEHNR, CDR2 FQNEAQ, per germline (reference sequence). The CDR3 nucleotides read TGTGCCAGCAGCCTTCCCTTTGGACTAGCGGGTACAGATACGCAGTATTTT. This sequence encodes CASSLPFGLAGTDTQYF.

This clone was counted between two and nine times. The J gene is TRBJ1-1, the V gene TRBV7-2, with D hard to call. Germline V gene sequence: CDR1 SGHTA, CDR2 FQGNSA. With 3 bases removed from V and 8 bases from J, the gap between germline ends came to 7 bases. This CDR3 is 11 amino acids long. The CDR3 DNA follows: TGTGCCAGCAGCTTTGGACGGGAAGCTTTCTTT. Amino acid sequence: CASSFGREAFF.

This clone was seen a single time. The rearrangement links TRBV11-2 to TRBJ2-7; no firm D call. The CDR3 consists of 12 residues. CDR1 is SGHAT and CDR2 is FQNNGV in the germline V gene. Trimming removed 1 base at V and 6 bases at J, with 7 bases between. The CDR3 nucleotides read TGTGCCAGCAGCTTAGGACCAGCCGAGCAGTACTTC. Its translation: CASSLGPAEQYF.

The rearrangement links TRBV19 to TRBJ1-2; D gene unclear. Between the trimmed V and J ends, which lost 0 bases and 2 bases, there was a span of 10 bases. This CDR3 has 15 amino acids. Germline values: CDR1 LNHDA, CDR2 SQIVND (reference sequence). The CDR3 reads CASSIEAVMNYGYTF. The CDR3, as DNA: TGTGCCAGTAGTATAGAGGCGGTCATGAACTATGGCTACACCTTC.

V and J are TRBV21-1 and TRBJ2-7; TRBD1, the D gene given by the table, was not confirmed from the DNA. TRBV21-1 is a pseudogene locus. This CDR3 comprises 15 residues. The CDR3 is CASSKGQGTPYEQYF. CDR3 nucleotide sequence: TGTGCCAGCAGCAAGGGACAGGGTACCCCCTACGAGCAGTACTTC.

The chain uses TRBV27 and TRBJ2-5; 12 positions agree with TRBD2. The CDR3 totals 13 residues. Unmatched junction bases numbered 4, after V lost 9 bases and J lost 5 bases. The germline gives CDR1 MNHEY, CDR2 SMNVEV (reference sequence). CDR3 region: CASGLAGWETQYF. The DNA of the CDR3 is TGTGCCAGTGGACTAGCGGGGTGGGAGACCCAGTACTTC.

This clone was detected once. V gene TRBV4-1 combines with J gene TRBJ2-4; tentative D call: TRBD2 (5 bases). The CDR3 has 16 residues. V was trimmed by 2 bases and J by 7 bases, leaving 18 bases between them. Germline CDR1 reads MGHRA; CDR2 reads YSYEKL. CDR3 amino acids: CASSQHEAAPGNIQYF. In DNA form, the CDR3 reads TGCGCCAGCAGCCAACATGAGGCGGCTCCGGGGAACATTCAGTACTTC.

This clone was counted only a few times. V is TRBV20-1 and J is TRBJ2-3; D call uncertain. The germline V gene encodes CDR1 DFQATT and CDR2 SNEGSKA (reference sequence). V was cut by 3 bases and J by 7 bases, with 8 bases left in between. The CDR3 is 11 residues long. The CDR3 spells CSASLQNTQYF. The CDR3 DNA reads as TGCAGTGCTAGTCTTCAAAATACGCAGTATTTT.

This chain connects TRBV6-5 to TRBJ1-6, with D possibly TRBD1 on 5 matching bases. Germline CDR1 is MNHEY and CDR2 is SVGAGI. Deletions cut 6 bases from V and 11 bases from J, with 14 bases between. The CDR3 extends over 13 amino acids. In DNA form, the CDR3 reads TGTGCCAGCAGCTCGGGTGGGGGGGCACCCCTCCACTTT. Its translation: CASSSGGGAPLHF.

The rearrangement links TRBV10-3 to TRBJ1-2; 9 bases fit TRBD1. V was clipped by 2 bases and J by 4 bases; unmatched bases: 14. The germline CDR1 and CDR2 sequences are ENHRY and SYGVKD. CDR3 length equals 18 residues. The DNA for the CDR3 is TGTGCCATCAGTGAGCGGCCGGGACAGGGATATGTCTCCTATGGCTACACCTTC. It codes for CAISERPGQGYVSYGYTF.

V usage is TRBV11-3 and J usage is TRBJ1-5; D gene unclear. Trimming removed 7 bases at V and 0 bases at J, with 22 bases between. CDR3 size: 18 residues. Looked up from germline, CDR1 is SGHNT and CDR2 is YENEEA. CDR3 loop: CASTNLAAREVSNQPQHF. In nucleotides, the CDR3 is TGTGCCAGCACCAACCTCGCGGCGAGAGAAGTTAGCAATCAGCCCCAGCATTTT.

The genes are TRBV4-3 and TRBJ2-7; the D is unclear. V lost 5 bases to trimming and J lost 5 bases, with 13 bases between them. Per the germline V gene, CDR1 is LGHNA and CDR2 is YSLEER. CDR3 length: 13 residues. Here the CDR3 reads CASSSRAGDEQYF. In nucleotides, the CDR3 is TGCGCCAGCAGCAGCCGGGCCGGTGACGAGCAGTACTTC.

The chain links TRBV21-1 to TRBJ1-5. TRBV21-1 counts as a pseudogene. The CDR3 extends over 17 amino acids. As DNA, the CDR3 is TGTGCCAGCAGCAAAGCCGTAGAGAGGGGAGGCAATCAGCCCCAGCATTTT. Translation gives CASSKAVERGGNQPQHF.

This clone appeared a few times. The rearrangement uses TRBV7-8 and TRBJ2-6, with D perhaps TRBD1 (6 bases). The CDR3 spans 15 residues. Trimming cost V 5 bases and J 9 bases, with 17 bases left between them. Germline CDR1 and CDR2: SGHVS and FQNEAQ. The CDR3 spells CASSLKGTSGNVLTF. Here the CDR3 DNA reads TGTGCCAGCAGCCTAAAGGGGACATCAGGCAACGTCCTGACTTTC. Together with reference TRBV7-8 and TRBJ2-6, the CDR3 gives the full variable domain: GAGVSQSPRYKVAKRGQDVALRCDPISGHVSLFWYQQALGQGPEFLTYFQNEAQLDKSGLPSDRFFAERPEGSVSTLKIQRTQQEDSAVYLCASSLKGTSGNVLTFGAGSRLTVL.

The chain employs TRBV6-6 and TRBJ2-5; 8 positions agree with TRBD2. Germline V gives CDR1 MNHNY, CDR2 SVGAGI (reference sequence). The CDR3 runs to 14 residues. V lost 7 bases and J lost 4; bases outside the gene matches: 8. The CDR3 loop reads CASMSGGVGETQYF. For the CDR3, the DNA is TGTGCCAGCATGAGCGGGGGTGTAGGAGAGACCCAGTACTTC.

V and J are TRBV4-3 and TRBJ2-7; 9 bases match TRBD2. Germline V gene data show CDR1 as LGHNA and CDR2 as YSLEER. The trim removed 2 bases at V and 2 bases at J, leaving 7 bases unmatched. The CDR3 sequence is 16 residues long. The CDR3 region has the DNA TGCGCCAGCAGCCAAAATAGACTAGCGGAAACCTACGAGCAGTACTTC. Its translation is CASSQNRLAETYEQYF.

The genes are TRBV2 and TRBJ2-4; D not resolved. V was shortened by 4 bases and J by 6 bases, with 7 bases between the two germline ends. The CDR3 extends over 12 amino acids. Per the germline V gene, CDR1 is SNHLY and CDR2 is FYNNEI. The CDR3 protein is CASSAPGNIQYF. CDR3 bases: TGTGCCAGCAGTGCCCCAGGAAACATTCAGTACTTC.